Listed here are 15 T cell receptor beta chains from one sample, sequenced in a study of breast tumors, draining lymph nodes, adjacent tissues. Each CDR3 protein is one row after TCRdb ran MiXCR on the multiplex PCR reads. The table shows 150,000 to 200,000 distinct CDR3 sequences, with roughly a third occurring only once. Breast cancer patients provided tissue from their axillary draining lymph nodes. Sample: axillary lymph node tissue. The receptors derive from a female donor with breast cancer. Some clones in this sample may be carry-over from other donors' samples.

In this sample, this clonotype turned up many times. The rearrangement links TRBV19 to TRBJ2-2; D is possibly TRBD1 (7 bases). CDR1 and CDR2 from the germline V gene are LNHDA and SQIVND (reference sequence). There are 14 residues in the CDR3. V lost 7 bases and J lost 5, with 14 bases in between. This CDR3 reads CASTPTGRTGELFF. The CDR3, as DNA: TGTGCCAGTACTCCGACAGGGAGGACCGGGGAGCTGTTTTTT.

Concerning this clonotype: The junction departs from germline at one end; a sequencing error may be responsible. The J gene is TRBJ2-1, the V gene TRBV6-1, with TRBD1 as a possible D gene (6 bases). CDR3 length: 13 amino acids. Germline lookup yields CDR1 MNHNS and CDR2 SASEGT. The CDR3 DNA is TGTACCAGCACAGAGGGGGTGCGGAATGAGCAGTTCTTC. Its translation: CTSTEGVRNEQFF.

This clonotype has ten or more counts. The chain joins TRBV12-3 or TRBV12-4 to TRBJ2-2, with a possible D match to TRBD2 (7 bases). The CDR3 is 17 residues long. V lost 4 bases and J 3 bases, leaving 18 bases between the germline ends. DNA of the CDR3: TGTGCCAGCAGTTCTGGGAGGGGGTACGGGGACACCGGGGAGCTGTTTTTT. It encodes CASSSGRGYGDTGELFF.

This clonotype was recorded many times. CDR3 region: CASSVGWGARTGELFF. The CDR3 DNA follows: TGTGCCAGCAGCGTAGGCTGGGGGGCGCGTACCGGGGAGCTGTTTTTT. The chain is built from TRBV9 and TRBJ2-2; either TRBD1 or TRBD2 may supply D (6 bases each). V lost 0 bases and J lost 5, with 14 bases in between. The CDR3 has 16 amino acids. Germline V gene sequence: CDR1 SGDLS, CDR2 YYNGEE.

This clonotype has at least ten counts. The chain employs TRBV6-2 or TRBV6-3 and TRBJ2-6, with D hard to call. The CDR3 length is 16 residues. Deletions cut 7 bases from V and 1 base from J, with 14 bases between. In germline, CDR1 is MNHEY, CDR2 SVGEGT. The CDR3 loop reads CASNKGYGSGANVLTF. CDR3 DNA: TGTGCCAGCAATAAGGGCTATGGGTCTGGGGCCAACGTCCTGACTTTC.

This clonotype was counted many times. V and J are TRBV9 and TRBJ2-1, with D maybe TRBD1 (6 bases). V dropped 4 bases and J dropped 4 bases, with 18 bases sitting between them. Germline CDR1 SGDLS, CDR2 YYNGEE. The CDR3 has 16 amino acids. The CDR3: CASSTQTGTSYNEQFF. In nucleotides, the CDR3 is TGTGCCAGCAGCACCCAGACAGGCACCTCTTACAATGAGCAGTTCTTC. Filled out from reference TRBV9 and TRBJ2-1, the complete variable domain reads DSGVTQTPKHLITATGQRVTLRCSPRSGDLSVYWYQQSLDQGLQFLIQYYNGEERAKGNILERFSAQQFPDLHSELNLSSLELGDSALYFCASSTQTGTSYNEQFFGPGTRLTVL.

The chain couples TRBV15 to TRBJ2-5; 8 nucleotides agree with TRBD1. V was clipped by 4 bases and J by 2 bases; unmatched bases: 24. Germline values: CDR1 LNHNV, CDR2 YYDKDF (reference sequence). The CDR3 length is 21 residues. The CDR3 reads CATSIDRGCWISELWQETQYF. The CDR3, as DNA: TGTGCCACCAGCATTGACAGGGGCTGTTGGATTTCCGAGTTGTGGCAAGAGACCCAGTACTTC.

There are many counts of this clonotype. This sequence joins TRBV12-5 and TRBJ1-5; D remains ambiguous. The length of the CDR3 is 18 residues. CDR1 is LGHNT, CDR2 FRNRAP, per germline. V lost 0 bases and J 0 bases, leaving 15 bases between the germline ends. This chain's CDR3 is CASGLVLTKFNSNQPQHF. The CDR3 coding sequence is TGTGCTAGTGGTTTGGTACTGACAAAATTCAATAGCAATCAGCCCCAGCATTTT. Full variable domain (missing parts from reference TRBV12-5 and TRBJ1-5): DARVTQTPRHKVTEMGQEVTMRCQPILGHNTVFWYRQTMMQGLELLAYFRNRAPLDDSGMPKDRFSAEMPDATLATLKIQPSEPRDSAVYFCASGLVLTKFNSNQPQHFGDGTRLSIL.

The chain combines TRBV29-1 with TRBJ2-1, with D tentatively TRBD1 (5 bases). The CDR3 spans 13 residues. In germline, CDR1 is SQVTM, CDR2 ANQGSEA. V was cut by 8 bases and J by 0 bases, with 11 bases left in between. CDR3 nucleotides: TGCAGCTTGAATCAGGGCTCCTACAATGAGCAGTTCTTC. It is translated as CSLNQGSYNEQFF.

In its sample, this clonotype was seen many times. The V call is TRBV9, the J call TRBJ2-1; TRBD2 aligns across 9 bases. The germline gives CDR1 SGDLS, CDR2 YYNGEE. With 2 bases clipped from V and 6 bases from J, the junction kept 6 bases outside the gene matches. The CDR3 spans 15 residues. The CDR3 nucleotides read TGTGCCAGCAGCGTCAACGCGGGGGGGCCCAATGAGCAGTTCTTC. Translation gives CASSVNAGGPNEQFF.

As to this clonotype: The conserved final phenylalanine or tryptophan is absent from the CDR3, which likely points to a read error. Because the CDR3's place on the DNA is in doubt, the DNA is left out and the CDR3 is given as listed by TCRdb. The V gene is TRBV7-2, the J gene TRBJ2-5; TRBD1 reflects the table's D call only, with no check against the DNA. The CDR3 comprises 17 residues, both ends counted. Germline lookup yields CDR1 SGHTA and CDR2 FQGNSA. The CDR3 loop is CASRSTGTALRGYPFGS.

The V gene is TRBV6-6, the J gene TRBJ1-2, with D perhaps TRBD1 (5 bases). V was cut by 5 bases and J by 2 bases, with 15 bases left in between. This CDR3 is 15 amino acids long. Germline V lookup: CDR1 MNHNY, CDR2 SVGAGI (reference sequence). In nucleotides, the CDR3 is TGTGCCAGCAGTCCGTACGGGACGGACAACTATGGCTACACCTTC. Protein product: CASSPYGTDNYGYTF.

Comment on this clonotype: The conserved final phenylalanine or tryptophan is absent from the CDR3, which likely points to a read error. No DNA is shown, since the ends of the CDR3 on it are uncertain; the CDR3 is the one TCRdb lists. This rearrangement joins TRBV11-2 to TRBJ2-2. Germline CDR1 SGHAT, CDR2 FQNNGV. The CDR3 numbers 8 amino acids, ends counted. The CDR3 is CASSSGWG.

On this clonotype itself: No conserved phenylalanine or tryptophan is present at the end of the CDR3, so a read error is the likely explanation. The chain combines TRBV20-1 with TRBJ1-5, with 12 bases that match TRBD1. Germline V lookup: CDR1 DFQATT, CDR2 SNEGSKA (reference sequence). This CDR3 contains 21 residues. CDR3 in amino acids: CSARAAPGQGAEVGSNQPQHG. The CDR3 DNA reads TGCAGTGCGAGAGCCGCGCCGGGACAGGGGGCCGAAGTTGGTAGCAATCAGCCCCAGCATGGT.

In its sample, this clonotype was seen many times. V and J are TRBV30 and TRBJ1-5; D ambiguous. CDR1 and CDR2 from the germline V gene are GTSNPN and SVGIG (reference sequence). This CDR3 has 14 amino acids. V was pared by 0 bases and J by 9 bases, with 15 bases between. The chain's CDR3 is CAWSVQHLSWPQHF. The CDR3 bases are TGTGCCTGGAGTGTACAACACCTCTCCTGGCCCCAGCATTTT.